This T cell receptor beta chain appears in the sequencing data of a study of cytomegalovirus exposure and HLA in healthy donors. The primer mix had 60 Vbeta and 13 Jbeta primers. TCRdb keeps only in-frame clones here, not all; method: immunoSEQ multiplex PCR. Altogether about 170,000 clones are present, about three quarters being singletons, with the ten largest covering over 0.95%. V shed 5 bases and J shed 3 bases, with 11 bases lying between them. The CDR3 length is 13 residues. Germline-derived CDR1 and CDR2 are SGHRS and YFSETQ. Healthy people donating bone marrow made up the donors. The chain uses TRBV5-1 and TRBJ1-1; D not resolved. The receptor was derived from a woman in her fifties or sixties in good health and CMV-seropositive. Source material: PBMCs. The CDR3 DNA follows: TGCGCCAGCAGGTTTGTGCAGGACACTGAAGCTTTCTTT. Protein: CASRFVQDTEAFF.